This T cell receptor beta chain was captured in a study of OX40 agonist ivuxolimab in advanced cancers. Study-level background: Prior therapy, whether anti-PD-1, anti-PD-L1 or anti-CTLA-4, was allowed, and roughly 44% had some.

Germline loops: CDR1 ENHRY, CDR2 SYGVKD. Between the trimmed V and J ends, which lost 6 bases and 3 bases, there was a span of 12 bases. This CDR3 is built from 14 residues. Clones were read by immunoSEQ multiplex PCR, and TCRdb kept only the in-frame ones, dropping some. The sample includes roughly 66,000 clones, approximately 80% of them seen just once. This chain joins TRBV10-3 and TRBJ1-3; maybe TRBD1 (6 bases). This specimen consisted of CD4+ or CD8+ T cells sorted from blood, obtained in a trial of the OX40 agonist ivuxolimab. This receptor was obtained from an adult with an advanced solid tumor such as melanoma, head and neck, liver or kidney cancer. CDR3 sequence reads: CAISTGTFGNTIYF. The CDR3 DNA follows: TGTGCCATCAGCACCGGGACATTTGGAAACACCATATATTTT.